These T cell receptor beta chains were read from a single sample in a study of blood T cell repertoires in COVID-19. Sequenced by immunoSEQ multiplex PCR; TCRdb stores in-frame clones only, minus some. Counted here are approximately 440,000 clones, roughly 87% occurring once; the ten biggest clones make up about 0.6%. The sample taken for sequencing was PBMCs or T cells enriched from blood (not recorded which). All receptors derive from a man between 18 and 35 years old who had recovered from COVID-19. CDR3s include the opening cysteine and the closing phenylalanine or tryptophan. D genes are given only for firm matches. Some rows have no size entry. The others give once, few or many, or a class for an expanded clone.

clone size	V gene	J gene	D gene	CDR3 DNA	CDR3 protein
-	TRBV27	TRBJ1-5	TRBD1	TGTGCCAGCCGATGGACAGGGGTCAATCAGCCCCAGCATTTT	CASRWTGVNQPQHF
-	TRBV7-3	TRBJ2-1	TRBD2	TGTGCCAGCAGCTTAGGGCTAGCGGAAAAGCAGTTCTTC	CASSLGLAEKQFF
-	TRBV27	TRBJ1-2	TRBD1	TGTGCCAGCAATGACAGGGGGCAAAACTATGGCTACACCTTC	CASNDRGQNYGYTF
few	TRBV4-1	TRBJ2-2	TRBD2	TGCGCCAGCAGCAATAGCGGGGTGAACACCGGGGAGCTGTTTTTT	CASSNSGVNTGELFF
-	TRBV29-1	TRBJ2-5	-	TGCAGCGTGGGGCAGGTGGGTCAAGGGACCCAGTACTTC	CSVGQVGQGTQYF
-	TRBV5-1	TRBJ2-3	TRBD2	TGCGCCAGCAGCTTGTGGGGTAGCGGGGAAACAGATACGCAGTATTTT	CASSLWGSGETDTQYF
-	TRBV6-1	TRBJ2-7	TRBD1	TGTGCCAGCAGTGAACGGACAGGGAACGAGCAGTACTTC	CASSERTGNEQYF
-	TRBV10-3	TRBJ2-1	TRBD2	TGTGCCATCCGAGCGGGAGTTGTCTACAATGAGCAGTTCTTC	CAIRAGVVYNEQFF
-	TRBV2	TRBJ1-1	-	TGTGCCAGCAGTGAAAAGGGAGATGAAGCTTTCTTT	CASSEKGDEAFF
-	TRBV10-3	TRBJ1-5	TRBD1	TGTGCCATCAGTGAAGGGACAGGCAATCAGCCCCAGCATTTT	CAISEGTGNQPQHF
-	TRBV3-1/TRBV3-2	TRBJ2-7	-	TGTGCCAGCAGCCAAGAAATCGCGGGTTACGAGCAGTACTTC	CASSQEIAGYEQYF
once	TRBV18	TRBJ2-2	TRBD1	TGTGCCAGCTCACCCATCCAGGGGACAGGTCAGGCCGGGGAGCTGTTTTTT	CASSPIQGTGQAGELFF
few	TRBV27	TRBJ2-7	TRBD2	TGTGCCAGCAGTGGACTAGCGGGAGCCTACGAGCAGTACTTC	CASSGLAGAYEQYF
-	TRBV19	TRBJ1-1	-	TGTGCCAGTAGGGAGGGGTCTGGAACTTTCTTT	CASREGSGTFF
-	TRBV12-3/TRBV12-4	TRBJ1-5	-	TGTGCCAGCACCCGGGTCGGTCAGCCCCAGCATTTT	CASTRVGQPQHF
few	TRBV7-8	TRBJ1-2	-	TGTGCCAGCAGCTTAGCGGACGGGGGGTTCTATGGCTACACCTTC	CASSLADGGFYGYTF